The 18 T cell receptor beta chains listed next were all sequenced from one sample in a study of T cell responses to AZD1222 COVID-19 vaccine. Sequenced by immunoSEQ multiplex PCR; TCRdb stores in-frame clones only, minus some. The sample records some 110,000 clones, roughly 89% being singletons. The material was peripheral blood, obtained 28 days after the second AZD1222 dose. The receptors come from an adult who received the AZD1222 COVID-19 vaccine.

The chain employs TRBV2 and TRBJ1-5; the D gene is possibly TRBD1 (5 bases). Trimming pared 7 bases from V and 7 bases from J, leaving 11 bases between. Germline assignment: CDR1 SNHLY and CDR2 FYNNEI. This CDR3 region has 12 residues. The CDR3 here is CASNGQGQPQHF. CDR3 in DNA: TGTGCCAGCAATGGGCAGGGACAGCCCCAGCATTTT.

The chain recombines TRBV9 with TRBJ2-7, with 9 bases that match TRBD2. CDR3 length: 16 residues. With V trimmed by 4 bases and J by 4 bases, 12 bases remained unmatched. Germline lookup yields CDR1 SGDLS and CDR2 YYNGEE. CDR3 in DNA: TGTGCCAGCAGCCCCTCGGGTAGCGGGAGTTCTTACGAGCAGTACTTC. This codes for CASSPSGSGSSYEQYF.

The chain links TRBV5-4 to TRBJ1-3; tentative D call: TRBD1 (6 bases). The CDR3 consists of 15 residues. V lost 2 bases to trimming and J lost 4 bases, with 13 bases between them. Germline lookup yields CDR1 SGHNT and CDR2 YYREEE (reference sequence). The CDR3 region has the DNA TGTGCCAGCAGCTTTAACTCAGGGGAAGGAAACACCATATATTTT. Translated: CASSFNSGEGNTIYF.

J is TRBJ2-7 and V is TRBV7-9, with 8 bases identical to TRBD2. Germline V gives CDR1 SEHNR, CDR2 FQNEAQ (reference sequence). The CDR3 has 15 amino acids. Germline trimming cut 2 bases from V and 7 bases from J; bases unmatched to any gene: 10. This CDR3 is CASSLTVGRAGEQYF. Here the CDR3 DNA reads TGTGCCAGCAGCTTAACAGTCGGGAGGGCCGGGGAGCAGTACTTC.

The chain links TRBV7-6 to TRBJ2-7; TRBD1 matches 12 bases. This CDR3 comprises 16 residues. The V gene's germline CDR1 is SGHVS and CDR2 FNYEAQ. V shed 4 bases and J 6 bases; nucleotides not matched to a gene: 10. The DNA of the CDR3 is TGTGCCAGCAGCTCCGGGACAGGGGGCGGGTTGGGCGAGCAGTACTTC. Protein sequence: CASSSGTGGGLGEQYF.

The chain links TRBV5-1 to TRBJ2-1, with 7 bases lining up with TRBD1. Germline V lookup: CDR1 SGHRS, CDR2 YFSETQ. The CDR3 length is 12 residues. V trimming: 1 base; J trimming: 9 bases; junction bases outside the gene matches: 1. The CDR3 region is CASSLRGLEQFF. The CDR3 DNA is TGCGCCAGCAGCTTGAGGGGGCTTGAGCAGTTCTTC.

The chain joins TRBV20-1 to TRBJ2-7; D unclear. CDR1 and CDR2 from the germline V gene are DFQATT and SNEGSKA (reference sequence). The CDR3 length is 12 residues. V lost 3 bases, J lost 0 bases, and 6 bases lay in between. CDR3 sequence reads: CSASKDSYEQYF. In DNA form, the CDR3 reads TGCAGTGCTAGTAAGGACTCCTACGAGCAGTACTTC.

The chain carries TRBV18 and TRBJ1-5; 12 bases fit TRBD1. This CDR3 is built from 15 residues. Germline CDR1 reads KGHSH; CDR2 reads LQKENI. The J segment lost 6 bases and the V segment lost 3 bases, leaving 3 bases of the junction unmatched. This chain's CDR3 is CASSPGQGAGQPQHF. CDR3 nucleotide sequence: TGTGCCAGCTCACCGGGACAGGGGGCGGGTCAGCCCCAGCATTTT.

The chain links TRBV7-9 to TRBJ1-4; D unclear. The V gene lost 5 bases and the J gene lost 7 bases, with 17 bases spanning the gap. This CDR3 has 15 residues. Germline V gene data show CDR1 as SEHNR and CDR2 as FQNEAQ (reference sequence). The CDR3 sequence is CASSQPTPTSEKLFF. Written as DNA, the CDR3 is TGTGCCAGCAGCCAACCGACCCCAACGAGTGAAAAACTGTTTTTT. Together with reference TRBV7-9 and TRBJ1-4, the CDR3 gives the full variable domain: DTGVSQNPRHKITKRGQNVTFRCDPISEHNRLYWYRQTLGQGPEFLTYFQNEAQLEKSRLLSDRFSAERPKGSFSTLEIQRTEQGDSAMYLCASSQPTPTSEKLFFGSGTQLSVL.

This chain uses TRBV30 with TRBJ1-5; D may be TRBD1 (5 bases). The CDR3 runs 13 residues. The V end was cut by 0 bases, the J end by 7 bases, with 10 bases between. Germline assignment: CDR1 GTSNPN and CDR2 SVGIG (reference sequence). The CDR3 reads CAWSVRGRQPQHF. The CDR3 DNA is TGTGCCTGGAGTGTGAGGGGTCGACAGCCCCAGCATTTT.

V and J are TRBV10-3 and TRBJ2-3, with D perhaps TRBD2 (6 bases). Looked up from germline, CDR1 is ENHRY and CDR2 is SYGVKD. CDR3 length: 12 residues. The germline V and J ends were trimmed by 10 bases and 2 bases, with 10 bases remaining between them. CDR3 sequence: CASRDFTDTQYF. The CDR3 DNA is TGTGCCAGCCGGGACTTCACAGATACGCAGTATTTT.

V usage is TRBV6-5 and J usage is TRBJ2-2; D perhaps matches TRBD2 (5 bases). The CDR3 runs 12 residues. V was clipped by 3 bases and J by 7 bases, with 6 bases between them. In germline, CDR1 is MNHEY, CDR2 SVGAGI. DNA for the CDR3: TGTGCCAGCAGTTATCGGGGCGGGGAGCTGTTTTTT. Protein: CASSYRGGELFF.

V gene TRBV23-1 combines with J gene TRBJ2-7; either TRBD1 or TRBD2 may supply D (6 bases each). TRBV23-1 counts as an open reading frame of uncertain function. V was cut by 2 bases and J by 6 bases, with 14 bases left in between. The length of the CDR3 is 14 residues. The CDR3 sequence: CASSQRCSGAEQYF. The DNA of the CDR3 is TGCGCCAGCAGTCAAAGGTGTTCGGGGGCCGAGCAGTACTTC.

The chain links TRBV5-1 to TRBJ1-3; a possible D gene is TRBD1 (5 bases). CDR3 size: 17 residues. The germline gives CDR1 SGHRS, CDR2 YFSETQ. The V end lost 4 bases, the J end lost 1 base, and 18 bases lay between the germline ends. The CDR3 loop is CASSPRTSINSGNTIYF. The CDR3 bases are TGCGCCAGCAGCCCCAGGACATCGATCAATTCTGGAAACACCATATATTTT.

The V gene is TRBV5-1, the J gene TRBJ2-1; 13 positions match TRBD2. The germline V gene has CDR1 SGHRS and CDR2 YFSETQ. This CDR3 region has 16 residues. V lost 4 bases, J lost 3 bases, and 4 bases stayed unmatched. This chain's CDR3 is CASSRTSGSIYNEQFF. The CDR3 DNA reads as TGCGCCAGCAGCCGGACTAGCGGGAGTATCTACAATGAGCAGTTCTTC.

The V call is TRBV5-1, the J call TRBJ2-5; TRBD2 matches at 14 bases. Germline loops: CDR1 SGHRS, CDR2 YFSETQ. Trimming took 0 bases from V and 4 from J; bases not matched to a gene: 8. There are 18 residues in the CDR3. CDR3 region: CASSLGLAGGYLRETQYF. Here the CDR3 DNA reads TGCGCCAGCAGCTTGGGACTAGCGGGAGGGTATTTACGAGAGACCCAGTACTTC. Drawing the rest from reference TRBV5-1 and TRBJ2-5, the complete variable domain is KAGVTQTPRYLIKTRGQQVTLSCSPISGHRSVSWYQQTPGQGLQFLFEYFSETQRNKGNFPGRFSGRQFSNSRSEMNVSTLELGDSALYLCASSLGLAGGYLRETQYFGPGTRLLVL.

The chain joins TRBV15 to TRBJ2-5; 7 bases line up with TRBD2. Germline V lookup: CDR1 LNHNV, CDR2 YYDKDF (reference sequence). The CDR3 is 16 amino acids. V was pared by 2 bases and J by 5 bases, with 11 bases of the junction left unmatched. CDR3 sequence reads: CATSRKRGSSGETQYF. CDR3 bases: TGTGCCACCAGCAGAAAGCGCGGGAGCAGCGGGGAGACCCAGTACTTC.

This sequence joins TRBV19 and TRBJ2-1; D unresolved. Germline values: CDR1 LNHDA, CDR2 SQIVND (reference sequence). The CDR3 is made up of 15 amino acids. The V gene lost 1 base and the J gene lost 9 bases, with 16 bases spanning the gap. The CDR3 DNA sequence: TGTGCCAGTAGTATAGCCTCGACTCCCCTCGGTGAGCAGTTCTTC. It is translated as CASSIASTPLGEQFF.